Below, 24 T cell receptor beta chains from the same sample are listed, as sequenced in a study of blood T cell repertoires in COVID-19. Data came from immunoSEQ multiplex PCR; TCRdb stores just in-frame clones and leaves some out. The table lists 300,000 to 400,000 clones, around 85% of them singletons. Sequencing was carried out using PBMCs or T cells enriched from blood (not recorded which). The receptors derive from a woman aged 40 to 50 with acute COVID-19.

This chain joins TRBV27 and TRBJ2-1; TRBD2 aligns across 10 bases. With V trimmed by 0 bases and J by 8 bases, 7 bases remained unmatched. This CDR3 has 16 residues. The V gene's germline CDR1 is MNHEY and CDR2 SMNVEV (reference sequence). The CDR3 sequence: CASSLSTSGRAYEQFF. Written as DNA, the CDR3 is TGTGCCAGCAGTTTATCCACCAGCGGGAGGGCCTATGAGCAGTTCTTC.

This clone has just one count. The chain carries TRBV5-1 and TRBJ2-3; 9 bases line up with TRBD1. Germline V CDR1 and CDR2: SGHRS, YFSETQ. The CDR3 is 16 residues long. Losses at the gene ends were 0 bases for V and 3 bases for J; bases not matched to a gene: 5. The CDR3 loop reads CASSLEFGQGTDTQYF. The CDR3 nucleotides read TGCGCCAGCAGCTTGGAGTTTGGACAGGGGACAGATACGCAGTATTTT.

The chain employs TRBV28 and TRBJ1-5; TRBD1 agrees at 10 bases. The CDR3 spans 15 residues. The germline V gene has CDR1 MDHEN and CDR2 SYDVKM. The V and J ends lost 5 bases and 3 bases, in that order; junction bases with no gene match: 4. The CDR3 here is CASSTTGGFNQPQHF. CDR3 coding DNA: TGTGCCAGCAGTACGACAGGGGGCTTCAATCAGCCCCAGCATTTT. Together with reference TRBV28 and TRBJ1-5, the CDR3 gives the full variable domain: DVKVTQSSRYLVKRTGEKVFLECVQDMDHENMFWYRQDPGLGLRLIYFSYDVKMKEKGDIPEGYSVSREKKERFSLILESASTNQTSMYLCASSTTGGFNQPQHFGDGTRLSIL.

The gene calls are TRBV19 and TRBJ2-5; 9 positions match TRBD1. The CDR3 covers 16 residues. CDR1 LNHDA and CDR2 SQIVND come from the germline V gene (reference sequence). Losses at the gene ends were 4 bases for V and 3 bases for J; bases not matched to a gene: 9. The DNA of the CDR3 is TGTGCCAGTAGTAGGGGGACAGGGATAGTCGAAGAGACCCAGTACTTC. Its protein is CASSRGTGIVEETQYF.

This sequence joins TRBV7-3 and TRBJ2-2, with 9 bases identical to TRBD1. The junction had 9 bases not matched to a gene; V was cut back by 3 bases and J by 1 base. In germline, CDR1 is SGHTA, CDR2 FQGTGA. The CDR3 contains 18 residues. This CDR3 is CASSLTGGGTLNTGELFF. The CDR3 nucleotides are TGTGCCAGCAGCTTGACAGGGGGTGGTACGTTGAACACCGGGGAGCTGTTTTTT.

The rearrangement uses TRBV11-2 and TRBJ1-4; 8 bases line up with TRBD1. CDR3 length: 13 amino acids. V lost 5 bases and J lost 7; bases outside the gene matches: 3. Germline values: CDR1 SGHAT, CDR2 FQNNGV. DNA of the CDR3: TGTGCCAGCAGCCTCGGACAGGGTGAAAAACTGTTTTTT. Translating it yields CASSLGQGEKLFF.

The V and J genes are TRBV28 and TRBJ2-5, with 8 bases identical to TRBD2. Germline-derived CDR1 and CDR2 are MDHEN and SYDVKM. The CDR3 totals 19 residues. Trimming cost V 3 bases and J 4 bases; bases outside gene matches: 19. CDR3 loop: CASSFFFARGGYSGETQYF. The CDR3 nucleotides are TGTGCCAGCAGTTTCTTTTTTGCCCGCGGGGGGTATAGCGGAGAGACCCAGTACTTC.

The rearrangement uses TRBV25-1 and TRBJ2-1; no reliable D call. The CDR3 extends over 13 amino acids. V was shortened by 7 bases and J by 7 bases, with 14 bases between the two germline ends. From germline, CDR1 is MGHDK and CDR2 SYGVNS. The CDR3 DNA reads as TGTGCCAGCACTCGTTTACCGGGTAATGAGCAGTTCTTC. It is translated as CASTRLPGNEQFF. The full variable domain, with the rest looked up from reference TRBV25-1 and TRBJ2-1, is EADIYQTPRYLVIGTGKKITLECSQTMGHDKMYWYQQDPGMELHLIHYSYGVNSTEKGDLSSESTVSRIRTEHFPLTLESARPSHTSQYLCASTRLPGNEQFFGPGTRLTVL.

The CDR3 bases are TGTGCCAGCAGCACAACAGGGACCACTGAAGCTTTCTTT. Its protein is CASSTTGTTEAFF. The chain carries TRBV7-2 and TRBJ1-1; D is possibly TRBD1 (6 bases). Trimming shortened V by 5 bases and J by 4 bases, and 11 bases separated the two germline ends. Germline values: CDR1 SGHTA, CDR2 FQGNSA. This CDR3 spans 13 amino acids.

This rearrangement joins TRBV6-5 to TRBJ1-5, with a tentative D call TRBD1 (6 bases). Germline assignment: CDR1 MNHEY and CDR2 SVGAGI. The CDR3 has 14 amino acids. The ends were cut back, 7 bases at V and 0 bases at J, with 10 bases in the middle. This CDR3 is CASKRGFSNQPQHF. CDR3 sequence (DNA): TGTGCCAGCAAGAGGGGGTTTAGCAATCAGCCCCAGCATTTT.

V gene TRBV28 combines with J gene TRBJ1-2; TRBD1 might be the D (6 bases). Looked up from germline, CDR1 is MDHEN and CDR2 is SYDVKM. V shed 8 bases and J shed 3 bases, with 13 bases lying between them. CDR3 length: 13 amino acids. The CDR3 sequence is CASGGAADYGYTF. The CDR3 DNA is TGTGCCAGCGGGGGGGCGGCCGACTATGGCTACACCTTC.

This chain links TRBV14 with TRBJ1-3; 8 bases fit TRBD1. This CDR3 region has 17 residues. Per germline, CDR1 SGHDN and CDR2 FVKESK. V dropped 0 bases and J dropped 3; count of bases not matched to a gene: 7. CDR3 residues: CASSQDLGQVGGNTIYF. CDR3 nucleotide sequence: TGTGCCAGCAGCCAAGATCTGGGACAGGTCGGTGGAAACACCATATATTTT.

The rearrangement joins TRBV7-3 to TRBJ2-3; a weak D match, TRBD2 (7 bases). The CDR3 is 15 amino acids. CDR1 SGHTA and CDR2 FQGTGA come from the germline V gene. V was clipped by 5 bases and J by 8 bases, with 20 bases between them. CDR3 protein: CASSPQGNGRGTQYF. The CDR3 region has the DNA TGTGCCAGCAGCCCACAGGGAAATGGGAGGGGTACGCAGTATTTT.

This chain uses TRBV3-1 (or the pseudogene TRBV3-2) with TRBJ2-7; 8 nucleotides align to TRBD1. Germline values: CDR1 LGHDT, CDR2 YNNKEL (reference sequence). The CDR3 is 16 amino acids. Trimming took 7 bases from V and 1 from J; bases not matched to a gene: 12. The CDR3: CASTAGTGSLSYEQYF. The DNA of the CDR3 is TGTGCCAGCACCGCCGGGACAGGTTCCCTTTCCTACGAGCAGTACTTC.

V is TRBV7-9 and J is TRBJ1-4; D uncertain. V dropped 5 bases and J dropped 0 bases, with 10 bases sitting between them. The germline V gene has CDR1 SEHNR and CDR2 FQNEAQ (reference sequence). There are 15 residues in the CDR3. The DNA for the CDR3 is TGTGCCAGCAGCGGAGTGGCTGCAACTAATGAAAAACTGTTTTTT. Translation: CASSGVAATNEKLFF.

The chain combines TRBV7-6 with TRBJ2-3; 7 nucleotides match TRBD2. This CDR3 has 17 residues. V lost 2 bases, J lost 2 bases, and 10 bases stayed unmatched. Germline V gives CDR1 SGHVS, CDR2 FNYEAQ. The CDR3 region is CASSLWSSGAITDTQYF. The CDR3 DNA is TGTGCCAGCAGCTTATGGTCTAGCGGAGCCATCACAGATACGCAGTATTTT.

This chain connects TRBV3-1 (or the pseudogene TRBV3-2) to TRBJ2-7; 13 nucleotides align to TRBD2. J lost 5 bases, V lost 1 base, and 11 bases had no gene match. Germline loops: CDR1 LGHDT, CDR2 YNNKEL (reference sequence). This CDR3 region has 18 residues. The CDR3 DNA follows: TGTGCCAGCAGCCAAGGATTGACGGGACTAGCGGGGAGGAACGAGCAGTACTTC. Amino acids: CASSQGLTGLAGRNEQYF.

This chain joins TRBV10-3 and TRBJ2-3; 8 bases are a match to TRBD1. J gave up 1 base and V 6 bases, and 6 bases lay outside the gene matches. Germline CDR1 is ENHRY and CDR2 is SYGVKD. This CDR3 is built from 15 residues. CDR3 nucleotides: TGTGCCATCAGAGGGGGACAGGAGCGCACAGATACGCAGTATTTT. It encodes CAIRGGQERTDTQYF.

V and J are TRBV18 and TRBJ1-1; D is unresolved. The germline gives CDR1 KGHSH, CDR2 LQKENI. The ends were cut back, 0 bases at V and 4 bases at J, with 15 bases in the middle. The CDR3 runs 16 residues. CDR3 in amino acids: CASSPPVWEEGTEAFF. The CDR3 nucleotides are TGTGCCAGCTCACCACCGGTTTGGGAAGAGGGCACTGAAGCTTTCTTT.

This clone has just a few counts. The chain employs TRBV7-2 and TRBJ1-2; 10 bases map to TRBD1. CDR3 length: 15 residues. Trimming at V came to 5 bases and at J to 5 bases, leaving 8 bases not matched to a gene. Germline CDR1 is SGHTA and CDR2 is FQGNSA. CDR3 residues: CASSRDRGGHYGYTF. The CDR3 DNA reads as TGTGCCAGCAGCCGGGACAGGGGTGGACATTATGGCTACACCTTC.

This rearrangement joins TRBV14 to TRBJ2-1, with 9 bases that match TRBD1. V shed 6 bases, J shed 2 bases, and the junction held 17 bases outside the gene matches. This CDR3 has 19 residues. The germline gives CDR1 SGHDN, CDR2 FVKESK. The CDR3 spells CASSPDRGPASLTYNEQFF. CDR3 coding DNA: TGTGCCAGCAGTCCGGACAGGGGCCCTGCTTCCTTAACCTACAATGAGCAGTTCTTC. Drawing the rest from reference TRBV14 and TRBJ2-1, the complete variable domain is EAGVTQFPSHSVIEKGQTVTLRCDPISGHDNLYWYRRVMGKEIKFLLHFVKESKQDESGMPNNRFLAERTGGTYSTLKVQPAELEDSGVYFCASSPDRGPASLTYNEQFFGPGTRLTVL.

The DNA for the CDR3 is TGCGCCAGCAGCTCCAGGGGGCAAAACAATGAGCAGTTCTTC. This gives the protein CASSSRGQNNEQFF. V usage is TRBV5-1 and J usage is TRBJ2-1; 8 bases line up with TRBD1. The trim removed 3 bases at V and 5 bases at J, leaving 4 bases unmatched. Looked up from germline, CDR1 is SGHRS and CDR2 is YFSETQ. The CDR3 length is 14 residues.

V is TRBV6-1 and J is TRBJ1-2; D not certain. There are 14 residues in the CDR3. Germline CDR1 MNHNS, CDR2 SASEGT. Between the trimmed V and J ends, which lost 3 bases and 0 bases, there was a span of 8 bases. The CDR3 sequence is CASSDLNSNYGYTF. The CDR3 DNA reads TGTGCCAGCAGTGATCTGAACTCTAACTATGGCTACACCTTC.

CDR3 residues: CASSLSRNTDTQYF. The CDR3 DNA sequence: TGTGCCAGCAGCTTGTCGAGGAACACAGATACGCAGTATTTT. This chain connects TRBV5-4 to TRBJ2-3; D is unresolved. Germline-derived CDR1 and CDR2 are SGHNT and YYREEE (reference sequence). Trimming pared 1 base from V and 2 bases from J, leaving 8 bases between. There are 14 residues in the CDR3.